These T cell receptor beta chains were read from a single sample in a study of T-cell memory formation after mild COVID-19. TCRdb re-derived calls from the 5' RACE reads in MiXCR, one entry per CDR3 protein. Among about 450,000 distinct CDR3 sequences listed, under 25% were seen once. Sequenced sample: PBMCs or a T cell subset sorted from them (not recorded which). These receptors were collected from an adult woman who had mild COVID-19 (a few samples of this study predate the infection). Cell type and time point are not known. Both conserved end residues are part of each CDR3. The D gene is left open where the match is weak. Rows give clone size only sometimes, using once, few, many, or a class for an expanded clone.

J | D | V | size | CDR3 | DNA
TRBJ1-5 | - | TRBV20-1 | - | CSALTGSNQPQHF | TGCAGTGCCCTCACGGGGAGCAATCAGCCCCAGCATTTT
TRBJ2-3 | - | TRBV9 | - | CASSVLSGYTNMDTQYF | TGTGCCAGCAGCGTACTGTCAGGATATACGAACATGGATACGCAGTATTTT
TRBJ1-1 | - | TRBV19 | - | CASSREVNEAFF | TGTGCCAGTAGTAGGGAAGTAAATGAAGCTTTCTTT
TRBJ1-1 | - | TRBV28 | few | CASSLLGPGTEAFF | TGTGCCAGCAGTTTACTGGGGCCCGGCACTGAAGCTTTCTTT
TRBJ2-1 | - | TRBV5-1 | few | CASSLSEWDYNEQFF | TGCGCCAGCAGCTTGTCAGAGTGGGACTACAATGAGCAGTTCTTC
TRBJ1-1 | TRBD1 | TRBV6-6 | - | CASSYRYDRARTEAFF | TGTGCCAGCAGTTACCGGTATGACAGGGCGAGGACTGAAGCTTTCTTT
TRBJ1-6 | TRBD1 | TRBV6-5 | - | CASSYAGGVDSPLHF | TGTGCCAGCAGTTACGCAGGGGGGGTTGACTCACCCCTCCACTTT
TRBJ2-7 | TRBD2 | TRBV6-6 | - | CASSYSRTSGRKPKEQYF | TGTGCCAGCAGTTACTCGAGGACTAGCGGGAGGAAACCAAAAGAGCAGTACTTC
TRBJ1-5 | - | TRBV5-1 | few | CASSPDGSSQPQHF | TGCGCCAGCAGCCCGGACGGGTCGAGTCAGCCCCAGCATTTT
TRBJ2-3 | - | TRBV12-3/TRBV12-4 | - | CASSSGAGTDTQYF | TGTGCCAGCAGTTCAGGGGCGGGCACAGATACGCAGTATTTT
TRBJ2-7 | TRBD2 | TRBV6-2/TRBV6-3 | few | CASSRSGTEDYEQYF | TGTGCCAGCAGTCGAAGCGGGACCGAGGACTACGAGCAGTACTTC
TRBJ2-7 | TRBD2 | TRBV4-1 | few | CASSQAGLAGEGEQYF | TGCGCCAGCAGCCAAGCAGGACTAGCGGGAGAAGGCGAGCAGTACTTC
TRBJ1-1 | - | TRBV9 | - | CASSVGGEYWNGEAFF | TGTGCCAGCAGCGTAGGGGGGGAGTATTGGAATGGTGAAGCTTTCTTT
TRBJ2-7 | - | TRBV5-1 | - | CASSADPTDYEQYF | TGCGCCAGCAGCGCGGACCCGACTGACTACGAGCAGTACTTC
TRBJ2-1 | - | TRBV20-1 | many | CSARDPIGGSNYNEQFF | TGCAGTGCTAGAGATCCAATTGGAGGAAGCAACTACAATGAGCAGTTCTTC
TRBJ1-1 | - | TRBV18 | - | CASSPGDPDLAQAFF | TGTGCCAGCTCACCGGGTGATCCTGACCTCGCCCAAGCTTTCTTT
TRBJ1-3 | - | TRBV27 | - | CASSRQATEPGNTIYF | TGTGCCAGCAGTCGCCAGGCGACAGAACCTGGAAACACCATATATTTT
TRBJ1-5 | - | TRBV7-9 | - | CASSSDRDSNQPQHF | TGTGCCAGCAGCTCAGACCGGGACAGCAATCAGCCCCAGCATTTT
TRBJ1-3 | - | TRBV12-3/TRBV12-4 | - | CASSLTVRGGNTIYF | TGTGCCAGCAGTTTGACGGTGCGGGGAGGAAACACCATATATTTT